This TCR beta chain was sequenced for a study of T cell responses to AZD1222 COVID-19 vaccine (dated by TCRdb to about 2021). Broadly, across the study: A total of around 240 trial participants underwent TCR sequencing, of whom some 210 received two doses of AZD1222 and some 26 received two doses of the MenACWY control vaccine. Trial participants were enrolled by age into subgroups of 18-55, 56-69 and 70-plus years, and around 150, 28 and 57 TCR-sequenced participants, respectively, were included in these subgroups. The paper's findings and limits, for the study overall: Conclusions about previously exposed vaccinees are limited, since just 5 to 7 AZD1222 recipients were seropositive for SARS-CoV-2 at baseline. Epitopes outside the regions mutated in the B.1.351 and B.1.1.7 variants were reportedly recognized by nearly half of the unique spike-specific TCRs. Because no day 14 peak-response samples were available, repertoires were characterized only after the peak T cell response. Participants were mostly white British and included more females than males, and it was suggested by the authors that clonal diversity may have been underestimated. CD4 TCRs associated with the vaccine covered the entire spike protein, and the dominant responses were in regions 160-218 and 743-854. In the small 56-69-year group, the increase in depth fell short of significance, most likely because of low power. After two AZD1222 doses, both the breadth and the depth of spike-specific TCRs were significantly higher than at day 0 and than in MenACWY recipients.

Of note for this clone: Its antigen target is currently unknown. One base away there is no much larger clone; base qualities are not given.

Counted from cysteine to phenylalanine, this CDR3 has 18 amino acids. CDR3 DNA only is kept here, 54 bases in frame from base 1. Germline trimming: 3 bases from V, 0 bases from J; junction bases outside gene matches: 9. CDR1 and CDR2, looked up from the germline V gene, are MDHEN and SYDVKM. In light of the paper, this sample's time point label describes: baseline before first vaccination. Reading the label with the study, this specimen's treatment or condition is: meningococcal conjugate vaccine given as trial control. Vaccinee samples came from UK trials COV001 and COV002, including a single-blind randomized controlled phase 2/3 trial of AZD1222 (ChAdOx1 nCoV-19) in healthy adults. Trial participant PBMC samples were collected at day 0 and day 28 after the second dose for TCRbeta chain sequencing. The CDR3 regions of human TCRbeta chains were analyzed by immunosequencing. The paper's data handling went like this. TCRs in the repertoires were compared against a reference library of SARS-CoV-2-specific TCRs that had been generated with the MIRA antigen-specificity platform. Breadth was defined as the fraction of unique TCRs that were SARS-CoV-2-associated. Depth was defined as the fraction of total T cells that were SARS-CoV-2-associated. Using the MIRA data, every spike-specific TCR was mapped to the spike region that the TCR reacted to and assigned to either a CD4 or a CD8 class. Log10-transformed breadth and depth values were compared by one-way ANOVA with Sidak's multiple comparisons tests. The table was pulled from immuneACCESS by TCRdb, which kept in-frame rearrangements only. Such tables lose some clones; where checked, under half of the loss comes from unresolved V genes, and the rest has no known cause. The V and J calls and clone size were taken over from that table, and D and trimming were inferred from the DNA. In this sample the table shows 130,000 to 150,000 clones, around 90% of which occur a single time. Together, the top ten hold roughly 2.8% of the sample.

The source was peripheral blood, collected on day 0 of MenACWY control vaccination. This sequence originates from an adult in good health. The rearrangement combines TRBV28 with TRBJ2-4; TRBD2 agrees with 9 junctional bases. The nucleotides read TGTGCCAGCAGTTTCCCTGCGACTAGCGGCCTAGCCAAAAACATTCAGTACTTC. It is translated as CASSFPATSGLAKNIQYF.